This entry features one TCR beta chain sequence. The data originate from a study of blood T cell repertoires in COVID-19. Study context: The origin of the acute and convalescent COVID-19 samples was the United States, Italy and Spain.

Libraries were prepared by immunoSEQ multiplex PCR; TCRdb keeps only in-frame clonotypes and omits some of them. The sample shows 310,000 or so clones, roughly 84% of them seen only once. Germline-derived CDR1 and CDR2 are SGDLS and YYNGEE. This CDR3 region has 16 residues. The J segment lost 5 bases and the V segment lost 0 bases, leaving 9 bases of the junction unmatched. The chain combines TRBV9 with TRBJ2-3, with 7 bases matching TRBD2. The sequence was obtained from a man aged 50 or older with active or convalescent COVID-19. The sample comprised peripheral blood. Here the CDR3 DNA reads TGTGCCAGCAGCGTAGGTTCTAGCGGAAGGGGAGATACGCAGTATTTT. As protein: CASSVGSSGRGDTQYF. The entire variable domain, with the rest obtained from reference TRBV9 and TRBJ2-3, is as follows: DSGVTQTPKHLITATGQRVTLRCSPRSGDLSVYWYQQSLDQGLQFLIQYYNGEERAKGNILERFSAQQFPDLHSELNLSSLELGDSALYFCASSVGSSGRGDTQYFGPGTRLTVL.